This T cell receptor (beta chain) was identified in a study of T cell responses to AZD1222 COVID-19 vaccine. Whole-study context: The analysis combined second doses at about 4 or about 12 weeks. General observations from the study: Donors skewed white British and female; clonal diversity was possibly underestimated. Receipt of two AZD1222 doses was followed by a rise in Spike-specific TCR breadth and depth. Spike was spanned by vaccine-associated CD4 TCRs, with dominance at 160-218 and 743-854.

Germline V lookup: CDR1 SGHTS, CDR2 YDEGEE. The V end lost 0 bases, the J end lost 5 bases, and 6 bases lay between the germline ends. This CDR3 contains 13 residues. Using immunoSEQ multiplex PCR, the repertoire was profiled, and TCRdb retains in-frame clones only, with some absent. Here the sample spans approximately 79,000 clones, approximately 83% being singletons. With regard to this clone: Its target is not known.

The sequence derives from an adult in good health. Specimen: peripheral blood, collected on day 0 of AZD1222 vaccination. The chain is built from TRBV5-8 and TRBJ1-5, with D unclear. This CDR3 reads CASSLAGHQPQHF. The CDR3 DNA follows: TGTGCCAGCAGCTTGGCTGGGCATCAGCCCCAGCATTTT.